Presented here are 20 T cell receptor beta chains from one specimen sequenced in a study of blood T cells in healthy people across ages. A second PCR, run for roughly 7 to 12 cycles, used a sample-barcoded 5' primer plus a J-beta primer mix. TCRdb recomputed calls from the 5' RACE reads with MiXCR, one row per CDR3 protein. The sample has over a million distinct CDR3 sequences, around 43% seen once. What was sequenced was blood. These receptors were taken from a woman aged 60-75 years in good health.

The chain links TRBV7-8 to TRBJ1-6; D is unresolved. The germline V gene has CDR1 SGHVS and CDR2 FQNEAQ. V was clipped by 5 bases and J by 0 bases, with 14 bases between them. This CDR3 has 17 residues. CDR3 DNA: TGTGCCAGCAGCCTCCGGACGGGAAGCTCCTATAATTCACCCCTCCACTTT. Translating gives CASSLRTGSSYNSPLHF.

CDR3: CASSQEDRAQQYF. The CDR3 DNA reads as TGTGCCAGCTCTCAAGAGGACAGGGCCCAGCAGTACTTC. This rearrangement joins TRBV27 to TRBJ2-5; TRBD1 agrees at 8 bases. This CDR3 is built from 13 residues. The V segment lost 8 bases and the J segment 11 bases; nucleotides outside the gene matches: 13. The germline V gene has CDR1 MNHEY and CDR2 SMNVEV (reference sequence).

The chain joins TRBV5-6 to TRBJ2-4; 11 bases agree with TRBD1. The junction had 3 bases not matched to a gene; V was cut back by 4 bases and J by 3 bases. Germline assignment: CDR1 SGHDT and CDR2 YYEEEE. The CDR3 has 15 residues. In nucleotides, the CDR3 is TGTGCCAGCAGCGCCGGGACAGGGGGCAAAAACATTCAGTACTTC. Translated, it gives CASSAGTGGKNIQYF.

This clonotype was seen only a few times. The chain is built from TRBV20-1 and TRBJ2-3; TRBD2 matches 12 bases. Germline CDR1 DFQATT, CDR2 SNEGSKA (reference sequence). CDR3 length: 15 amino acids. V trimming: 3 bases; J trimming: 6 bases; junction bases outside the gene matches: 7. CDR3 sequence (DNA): TGCAGTGCTAGTTCGCTAGCGGGAGGGCTCGATACGCAGTATTTT. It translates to CSASSLAGGLDTQYF.

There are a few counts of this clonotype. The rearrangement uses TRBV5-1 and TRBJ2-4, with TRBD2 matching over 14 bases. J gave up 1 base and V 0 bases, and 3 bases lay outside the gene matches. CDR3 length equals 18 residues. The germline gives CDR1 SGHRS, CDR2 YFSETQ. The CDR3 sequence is CASSLGLAGGNAKNIQYF. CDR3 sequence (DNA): TGCGCCAGCAGCTTGGGACTAGCGGGAGGGAACGCCAAAAACATTCAGTACTTC.

The CDR3 DNA sequence: TGTGCCATCAGTAGGAGCCCTACACGGGGTAGAGATACGCAGTATTTT. Translation gives CAISRSPTRGRDTQYF. The chain is built from TRBV10-3 and TRBJ2-3, with a weak D call TRBD2 (5 bases). Germline values: CDR1 ENHRY, CDR2 SYGVKD. Trimming shortened V by 5 bases and J by 5 bases, and 20 bases separated the two germline ends. This CDR3 contains 16 residues.

The CDR3 region has the DNA TGCAGCCACAGCAGGGCAACTAATGAAAAACTGTTTTTT. Residues: CSHSRATNEKLFF. The chain links TRBV20-1 to TRBJ1-4; a weak D match, TRBD1 (5 bases). Germline lookup yields CDR1 DFQATT and CDR2 SNEGSKA (reference sequence). This CDR3 comprises 13 residues.

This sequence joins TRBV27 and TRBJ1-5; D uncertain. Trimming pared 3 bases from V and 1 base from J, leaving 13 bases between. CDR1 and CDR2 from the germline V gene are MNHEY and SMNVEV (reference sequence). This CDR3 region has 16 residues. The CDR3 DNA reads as TGTGCCAGCAGTTTCCTCGGCGGCTTCAGCAATCAGCCCCAGCATTTT. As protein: CASSFLGGFSNQPQHF.

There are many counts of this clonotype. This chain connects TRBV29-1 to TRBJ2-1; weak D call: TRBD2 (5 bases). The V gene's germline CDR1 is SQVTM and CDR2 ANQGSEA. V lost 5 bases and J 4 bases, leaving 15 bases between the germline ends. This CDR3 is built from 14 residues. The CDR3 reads CSVPQELVYNEQFF. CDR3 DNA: TGCAGCGTTCCCCAAGAACTAGTGTACAATGAGCAGTTCTTC.

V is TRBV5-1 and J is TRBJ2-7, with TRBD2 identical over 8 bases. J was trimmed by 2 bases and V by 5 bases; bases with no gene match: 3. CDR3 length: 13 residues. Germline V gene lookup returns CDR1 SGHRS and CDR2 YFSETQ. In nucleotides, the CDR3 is TGCGCCAGCAGTAGCGGGGATACCTACGAGCAGTACTTC. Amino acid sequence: CASSSGDTYEQYF. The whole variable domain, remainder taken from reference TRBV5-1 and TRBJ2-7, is KAGVTQTPRYLIKTRGQQVTLSCSPISGHRSVSWYQQTPGQGLQFLFEYFSETQRNKGNFPGRFSGRQFSNSRSEMNVSTLELGDSALYLCASSSGDTYEQYFGPGTRLTVT.

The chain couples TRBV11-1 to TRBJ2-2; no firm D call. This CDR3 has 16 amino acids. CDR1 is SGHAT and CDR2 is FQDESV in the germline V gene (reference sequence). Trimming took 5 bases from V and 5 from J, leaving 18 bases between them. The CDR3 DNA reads TGTGCCAGCAGCCCCAAATCAGTCTCCGTTACCGGGGAGCTGTTTTTT. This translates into CASSPKSVSVTGELFF.

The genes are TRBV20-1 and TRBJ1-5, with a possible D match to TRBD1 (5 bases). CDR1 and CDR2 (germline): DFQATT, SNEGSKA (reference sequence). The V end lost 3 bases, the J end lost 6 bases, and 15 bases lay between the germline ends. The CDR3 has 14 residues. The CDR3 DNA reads TGCAGTGCTAGTATAGGGCAGGGTGGTCAGCCCCAGCATTTT. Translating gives CSASIGQGGQPQHF.

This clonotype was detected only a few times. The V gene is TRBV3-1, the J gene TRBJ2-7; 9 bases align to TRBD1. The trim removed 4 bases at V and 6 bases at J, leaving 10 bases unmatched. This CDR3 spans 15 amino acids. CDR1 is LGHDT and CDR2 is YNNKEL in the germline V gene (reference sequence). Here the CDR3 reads CASSPGTGNGAEQYF. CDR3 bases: TGTGCCAGCAGCCCCGGGACAGGGAACGGGGCCGAGCAGTACTTC.

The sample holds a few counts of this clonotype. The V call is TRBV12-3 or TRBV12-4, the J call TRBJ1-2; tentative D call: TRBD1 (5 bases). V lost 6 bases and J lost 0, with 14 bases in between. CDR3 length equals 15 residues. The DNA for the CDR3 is TGTGCCAGCAGCCTGGGGGGAGATTCTAACTATGGCTACACCTTC. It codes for CASSLGGDSNYGYTF.

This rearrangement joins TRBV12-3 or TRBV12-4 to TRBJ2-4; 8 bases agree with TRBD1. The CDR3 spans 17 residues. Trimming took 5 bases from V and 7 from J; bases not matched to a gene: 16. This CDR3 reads CASSPGTGGSSRNIQYF. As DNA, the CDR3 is TGTGCCAGCAGTCCCGGGACAGGTGGATCTTCCCGGAACATTCAGTACTTC.

The CDR3 DNA reads TGTGCCAGCTCACGTATCGGGGACACCCTACGCACTGAAGCTTTCTTT. The encoded protein is CASSRIGDTLRTEAFF. The chain links TRBV18 to TRBJ1-1; D is perhaps TRBD1 (6 bases). The V end was cut by 4 bases, the J end by 4 bases, with 19 bases between. The CDR3 covers 16 residues. Germline V lookup: CDR1 KGHSH, CDR2 LQKENI.

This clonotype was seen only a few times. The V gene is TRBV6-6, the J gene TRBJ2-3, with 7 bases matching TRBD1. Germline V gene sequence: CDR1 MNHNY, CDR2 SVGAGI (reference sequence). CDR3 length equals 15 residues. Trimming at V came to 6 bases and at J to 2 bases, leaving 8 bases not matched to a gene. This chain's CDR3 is CASRGTAMTTDTQYF. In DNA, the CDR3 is TGTGCCAGCAGAGGGACAGCGATGACCACAGATACGCAGTATTTT.

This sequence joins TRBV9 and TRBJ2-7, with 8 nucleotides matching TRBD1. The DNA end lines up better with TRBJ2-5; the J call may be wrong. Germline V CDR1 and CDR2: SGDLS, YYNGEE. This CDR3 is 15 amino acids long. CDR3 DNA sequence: TGTGCCAGCAGCGTAGCTCTGGACAGGGAAGAGACCCAGTACTTC. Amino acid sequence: CASSVALDREETQYF.

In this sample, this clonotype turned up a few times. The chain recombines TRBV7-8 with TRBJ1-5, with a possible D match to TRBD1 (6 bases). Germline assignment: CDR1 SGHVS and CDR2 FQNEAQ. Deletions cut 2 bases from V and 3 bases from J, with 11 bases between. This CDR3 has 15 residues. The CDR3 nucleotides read TGTGCCAGCAGCTTAATGGCAGGGGCCAATCAGCCCCAGCATTTT. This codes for CASSLMAGANQPQHF.

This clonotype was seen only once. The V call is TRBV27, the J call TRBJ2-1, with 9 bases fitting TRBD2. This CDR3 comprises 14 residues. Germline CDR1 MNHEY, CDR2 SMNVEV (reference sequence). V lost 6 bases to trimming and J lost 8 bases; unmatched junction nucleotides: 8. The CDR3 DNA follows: TGTGCCAGCAGAGGCGGGAGGGCCCTGGATGAGCAGTTCTTC. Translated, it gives CASRGGRALDEQFF.